The 27 T cell receptor beta chains listed next were all sequenced from one sample in a study of T cell responses to AZD1222 COVID-19 vaccine listed by TCRdb under 2021. This specimen's time point label, per the study, means: baseline before first vaccination. Libraries were constructed by the immunoSEQ multiplex PCR assay. TCRdb provides this immuneACCESS table in a form limited to in-frame rearrangements. Some clones are lacking; in checked studies, under half of them reflect an unresolved V gene, and why the rest are absent is not known. This sample's table lists under 150,000 clones. The leading ten clones occupy under 2.5% of the sample. The specimen was peripheral blood. The receptor source for this set is an adult in good health.

The V call is TRBV3-1 (or the pseudogene TRBV3-2), the J call TRBJ1-3; a possible D gene is TRBD1 (6 bases). There are 16 residues in the CDR3. The germline V gene encodes CDR1 LGHDT and CDR2 YNNKEL (reference sequence). Trimming stripped 3 bases from V and 3 bases from J, with 15 bases between. CDR3 DNA: TGTGCCAGCAGCCATGATGGAACAGGGAGTGGAAACACCATATATTTT. Translating gives CASSHDGTGSGNTIYF.

The chain couples TRBV10-3 to TRBJ1-3, with 7 bases lining up with TRBD1. The CDR3 runs 16 residues. CDR1 ENHRY and CDR2 SYGVKD come from the germline V gene. The V and J ends lost 5 bases and 0 bases, in that order; junction bases with no gene match: 7. The CDR3 DNA is TGTGCCATCAGTCCACAGGGGTCGAGCTCTGGAAACACCATATATTTT. Its protein product is CAISPQGSSSGNTIYF.

This chain connects TRBV5-1 to TRBJ1-1; the D gene is possibly TRBD1 (6 bases). Deletions cut 3 bases from V and 0 bases from J, with 12 bases between. The CDR3 covers 15 residues. Germline V CDR1 and CDR2: SGHRS, YFSETQ. The CDR3 coding sequence is TGCGCCAGCAGCTACACGGGACACCTGAACACTGAAGCTTTCTTT. Encoded protein: CASSYTGHLNTEAFF.

The rearrangement uses TRBV6-5 and TRBJ1-2; no reliable D call. The CDR3 consists of 12 residues. Germline V gives CDR1 MNHEY, CDR2 SVGAGI. The germline V and J ends were trimmed by 7 bases and 6 bases, with 12 bases remaining between them. DNA for the CDR3: TGTGCCAGCAAGGGAGGAGCCAATGGCTACACCTTC. This encodes CASKGGANGYTF.

The chain joins TRBV6-5 to TRBJ1-1; TRBD1 agrees at 7 bases. CDR1 is MNHEY, CDR2 SVGAGI, per germline. The CDR3 loop spans 15 amino acids. Germline trimming cut 4 bases from V and 0 bases from J; bases unmatched to any gene: 5. The CDR3 coding sequence is TGTGCCAGCAGTTCCAGACAGGGCCTGAACACTGAAGCTTTCTTT. Translated, it gives CASSSRQGLNTEAFF.

The chain recombines TRBV19 with TRBJ2-6, with 8 bases that match TRBD1. CDR1 is LNHDA and CDR2 is SQIVND in the germline V gene (reference sequence). CDR3 length: 17 residues. V was clipped by 10 bases and J by 0 bases; unmatched bases: 11. CDR3 nucleotides: TGTGCCACCAACCAGGGGGCCACCCCCTCTGGGGCCAACGTCCTGACTTTC. This encodes CATNQGATPSGANVLTF.

The gene calls are TRBV3-1 (or the pseudogene TRBV3-2) and TRBJ2-5, with 12 bases matching TRBD2. Germline CDR1 and CDR2: LGHDT and YNNKEL (reference sequence). The CDR3 runs to 13 residues. Unmatched junction bases numbered 4, after V lost 0 bases and J lost 14 bases. The CDR3 loop reads CASSQETSGGSYF. In DNA, the CDR3 is TGTGCCAGCAGCCAAGAAACTAGCGGGGGGTCATACTTC.

This chain connects TRBV30 to TRBJ1-4; D perhaps matches TRBD1 (5 bases). CDR1 and CDR2 (germline): GTSNPN, SVGIG (reference sequence). V shed 5 bases and J shed 4 bases, with 11 bases lying between them. The CDR3 has 13 amino acids. CDR3 bases: TGTGCCTGGGGACGGGACTTTAATGAAAAACTGTTTTTT. Its protein is CAWGRDFNEKLFF.

In DNA, the CDR3 is TGTGCCAGCAACGAAAATTCACCCCTCCACTTT. Encoded protein: CASNENSPLHF. The genes are TRBV6-6 and TRBJ1-6; no clear D. The CDR3 contains 11 residues. With 7 bases removed from V and 7 bases from J, the gap between germline ends came to 5 bases. From germline, CDR1 is MNHNY and CDR2 SVGAGI (reference sequence).

The DNA for the CDR3 is TGTGCCACCAGTGACCCTCCCGGAGGGCCGGGCACAGATACGCAGTATTTT. Residues: CATSDPPGGPGTDTQYF. V usage is TRBV24-1 and J usage is TRBJ2-3; TRBD2 is a possible D gene (6 bases). Trimming took 4 bases from V and 1 from J, leaving 17 bases between them. The CDR3 totals 17 residues. Looked up from germline, CDR1 is KGHDR and CDR2 is SFDVKD.

The V call is TRBV11-3, the J call TRBJ2-5; 16 bases match TRBD2. Germline values: CDR1 SGHNT, CDR2 YENEEA. After removal of 5 bases from V and 4 bases from J, the junction contained 13 bases not matched to a gene. The CDR3 is 19 amino acids. This CDR3 is CASSPRPGTSGGARETQYF. The DNA of the CDR3 is TGTGCCAGCAGCCCTCGTCCCGGGACTAGCGGGGGGGCGAGAGAGACCCAGTACTTC.

The chain couples TRBV3-1 (or the pseudogene TRBV3-2) to TRBJ2-7; no clear D. Germline CDR1 LGHDT, CDR2 YNNKEL (reference sequence). The CDR3 consists of 14 residues. V was pared by 2 bases and J by 4 bases, with 12 bases between. The CDR3 is CASSQIGGVYEQYF. The CDR3 coding sequence is TGTGCCAGCAGCCAAATAGGTGGGGTTTACGAGCAGTACTTC.

The chain uses TRBV14 and TRBJ1-1; D is undetermined. V was trimmed by 5 bases and J by 0 bases, leaving 7 bases between them. CDR3 length equals 13 residues. Germline V gene lookup returns CDR1 SGHDN and CDR2 FVKESK. The CDR3 DNA follows: TGTGCCAGCAGCGAGGGCATGAACACTGAAGCTTTCTTT. It encodes CASSEGMNTEAFF.

The chain couples TRBV28 to TRBJ1-6; a possible D gene is TRBD1 (5 bases). The CDR3 is 13 residues long. V was shortened by 6 bases and J by 4 bases, with 7 bases between the two germline ends. The germline V gene has CDR1 MDHEN and CDR2 SYDVKM. The CDR3 DNA is TGTGCCAGCAGACAGGTTTATAATTCACCCCTCCACTTT. Its protein is CASRQVYNSPLHF.

The J gene is TRBJ1-2, the V gene TRBV12-3 or TRBV12-4, with a tentative D call TRBD1 (5 bases). CDR3 size: 12 residues. The ends were cut back, 4 bases at V and 8 bases at J, with 11 bases in the middle. CDR3 nucleotides: TGTGCCAGCAGTTCATTGGGGCAGGGCTACACCTTC. The encoded protein is CASSSLGQGYTF.

The chain couples TRBV4-3 to TRBJ1-3; possible D gene TRBD1, 6 bases. Trimming pared 4 bases from V and 2 bases from J, leaving 9 bases between. CDR1 is LGHNA and CDR2 is YSLEER in the germline V gene. The CDR3 loop spans 14 amino acids. This CDR3 reads CASSPRTAGNTIYF. The CDR3 region has the DNA TGCGCCAGCAGCCCTAGGACAGCTGGAAACACCATATATTTT.

This chain connects TRBV7-4 to TRBJ2-3, with 7 bases identical to TRBD2. CDR1 is SGHVT, CDR2 SQSDAQ, per germline. V was pared by 1 base and J by 1 base, with 14 bases of the junction left unmatched. The CDR3 totals 19 residues. The CDR3 here is CASSLVLAGDGRGTDTQYF. CDR3 nucleotides: TGTGCCAGCAGCTTAGTACTGGCGGGGGACGGAAGGGGCACAGATACGCAGTATTTT.

This chain links TRBV11-3 with TRBJ1-2, with D perhaps TRBD1 (5 bases). The CDR3 is 16 residues long. V was clipped by 5 bases and J by 2 bases, with 18 bases between them. Germline CDR1 is SGHNT and CDR2 is YENEEA. The CDR3 nucleotides read TGTGCCAGCAGCCCCCACTCCCGGGGCGGAAACTATGGCTACACCTTC. It encodes CASSPHSRGGNYGYTF.

The chain couples TRBV27 to TRBJ2-1; TRBD2 might be the D (7 bases). The CDR3 has 15 residues. Germline CDR1 is MNHEY and CDR2 is SMNVEV (reference sequence). V was clipped by 3 bases and J by 6 bases, with 15 bases between them. The CDR3 bases are TGTGCCAGCAGTTTTGGCGGGGGCACGGGCAATGAGCAGTTCTTC. This codes for CASSFGGGTGNEQFF.

For the CDR3, the DNA is TGTGCCAGCAGCTTGGGACAGGTTGCCCTCAATAGCAATCAGCCCCAGCATTTT. Its translation: CASSLGQVALNSNQPQHF. This sequence joins TRBV5-8 and TRBJ1-5, with a possible D match to TRBD1 (6 bases). Looked up from germline, CDR1 is SGHTS and CDR2 is YDEGEE. The CDR3 has 18 amino acids. Trimming shortened V by 0 bases and J by 0 bases, and 16 bases separated the two germline ends.

The genes are TRBV5-1 and TRBJ2-1, with 7 nucleotides matching TRBD1. CDR3 length equals 15 residues. CDR1 and CDR2 (germline): SGHRS, YFSETQ. The V and J ends lost 0 bases and 8 bases, in that order; junction bases with no gene match: 8. CDR3: CASSLGQGWADEQFF. DNA for the CDR3: TGCGCCAGCAGCTTGGGACAGGGATGGGCCGATGAGCAGTTCTTC.

The chain has TRBV6-2 or TRBV6-3 and TRBJ1-2; D may be TRBD1 (5 bases). With 4 bases removed from V and 7 bases from J, the gap between germline ends came to 10 bases. The CDR3 covers 12 residues. The germline CDR1 and CDR2 sequences are MNHEY and SVGEGT. The CDR3 sequence: CASSSTTGGYTF. The CDR3 coding sequence is TGTGCCAGCAGTTCAACCACAGGTGGCTACACCTTC.

V is TRBV11-3 and J is TRBJ2-7; 9 nucleotides line up with TRBD2. Trimming at V came to 3 bases and at J to 4 bases, leaving 7 bases not matched to a gene. Germline V CDR1 and CDR2: SGHNT, YENEEA. The CDR3 loop spans 15 amino acids. The CDR3 DNA reads TGTGCCAGCAGCTTGGGTTGGCGGGGGGGGTACGAGCAGTACTTC. It translates to CASSLGWRGGYEQYF.

The chain is built from TRBV6-5 and TRBJ2-5; D may be TRBD2 (7 bases). The V and J ends lost 8 bases and 5 bases respectively, with 21 bases between them. Per the germline V gene, CDR1 is MNHEY and CDR2 is SVGAGI. The CDR3 contains 15 residues. The DNA for the CDR3 is TGTGCCAGCGCCAGTCTAGGGGGGGAAAGTGAGACCCAGTACTTC. It specifies CASASLGGESETQYF.

The rearrangement joins TRBV6-5 to TRBJ1-5; 8 bases are shared with TRBD1. Losses at the gene ends were 6 bases for V and 6 bases for J; bases not matched to a gene: 7. This CDR3 comprises 14 residues. CDR1 MNHEY and CDR2 SVGAGI come from the germline V gene. The CDR3 here is CASSPDRGTQPQHF. Written as DNA, the CDR3 is TGTGCCAGCAGCCCCGACAGGGGAACTCAGCCCCAGCATTTT.

The chain couples TRBV11-3 to TRBJ1-1; D is uncertain. CDR1 SGHNT and CDR2 YENEEA come from the germline V gene. The V gene lost 5 bases and the J gene lost 5 bases, with 15 bases spanning the gap. The CDR3 consists of 14 residues. The CDR3: CASSPHGEGTEAFF. The CDR3 DNA sequence: TGTGCCAGCAGCCCCCACGGGGAAGGGACTGAAGCTTTCTTT.

The V gene is TRBV4-1, the J gene TRBJ1-5; D gene uncertain. CDR3 size: 12 residues. Trimming shortened V by 0 bases and J by 3 bases, and 0 bases separated the two germline ends. Germline CDR1 is MGHRA and CDR2 is YSYEKL. The CDR3 nucleotides are TGCGCCAGCAGCCAAGACAATCAGCCCCAGCATTTT. Its translation: CASSQDNQPQHF.